This T cell receptor beta chain was profiled in a study of control samples from healthy donors and cancer patients (TCRdb year 2020). Inclusive of the bounding cysteine and phenylalanine, the CDR3 is 12 residues long. Only CDR3 DNA is held: 36 bases, read in frame from base 1. Trimming at the junction amounts to 2 bases on V and 7 bases on J, and the germline ends lie 8 bases apart. The germline V gene (reference sequence) yields LNHNV for CDR1 and YYDKDF for CDR2. This clone was counted a few times. Its antigen remains unidentified. No clone much larger than this one lies a single base away; base qualities are absent. Libraries were prepared through the immunoSEQ multiplex PCR assay. Sourced from immuneACCESS, this table was stored by TCRdb with only in-frame sequences that have V and J called. A share of the clones is absent; for the studies checked, an unresolved V gene accounts for under half, and the remainder has no known explanation. Recorded for this sample are 150,000 to 200,000 clones; 80% to 90% of them occurred a single time. The top ten clones comprise around 12% of the sample.

The chain uses TRBV15 and TRBJ2-5, with no reliable assignment of the D segment. Sequenced material: blood. This receptor was taken from a man aged 30-40 years in good health. CDR3 region: CATSRSLGTQYF. The nucleotide sequence reads as follows: TGTGCCACCAGCAGAAGTTTAGGGACCCAGTACTTC.